This TCR beta chain was found in a study of cytomegalovirus exposure and HLA in healthy donors. The donors were in the approximately 120-subject validation cohort; that cohort was separate from the roughly 620-subject first cohort. Only in-frame clones appear in the TCRdb table, and some are missing; sequencing was by immunoSEQ multiplex PCR. The table has roughly 250,000 clones, 90% seen once. Specimen: PBMCs. The clonotype comes from a woman in her late teens or twenties in good health and CMV-seronegative.

The CDR3 reads CASSIFPTSGGAEEQFF. The CDR3 DNA reads TGTGCCAGTAGTATATTCCCGACTAGCGGGGGGGCTGAGGAGCAGTTCTTC. This rearrangement joins TRBV19 to TRBJ2-1; 14 bases align to TRBD2. The CDR3 is 17 amino acids. Germline CDR1 and CDR2: LNHDA and SQIVND (reference sequence). The V and J ends lost 2 bases and 10 bases, in that order; junction bases with no gene match: 10.